Following are 8 T cell receptor beta chains from one sample sequenced in a study of blood T cells in healthy people across ages. Primed by a sample-barcoded 5' primer and a J-beta primer mix, a second PCR proceeded for about 6 to 12 cycles. One entry per CDR3 protein results from TCRdb running MiXCR on the 5' RACE reads. Seen here are about 1.6 million distinct CDR3 sequences, 30% to 35% observed once, and the top ten hold about 11%. Sequencing used blood. Source of these receptors: a woman aged 25 to 45 in good health.

In the case of this clonotype: At one end, the junction sequence differs from germline, possibly due to a read error. The rearrangement links TRBV5-6 to TRBJ2-3; 11 bases align to TRBD2. Looked up from germline, CDR1 is SGHDT and CDR2 is YYEEEE. This CDR3 region has 15 residues. In DNA, the CDR3 is TGTGCCAGCAGCTACGGACTAGCGGGTCAGGATACGCGGTATTTT. Amino acid sequence: CASSYGLAGQDTRYF.

Note on this clonotype: This is likely a read error, given that the CDR3 carries no conserved phenylalanine or tryptophan at its end. The rearrangement uses TRBV9 and TRBJ2-5; the D gene is possibly TRBD2 (5 bases). The germline CDR1 and CDR2 sequences are SGDLS and YYNGEE. Trimming removed 3 bases from V and 2 bases from J, with 8 bases in between. The CDR3 loop spans 13 amino acids. CDR3 sequence: CASSAGSQETQYV. The CDR3 DNA follows: TGTGCCAGCAGCGCGGGGAGTCAAGAGACCCAGTACGTC.

This chain joins TRBV30 and TRBJ1-1; D unresolved. The CDR3 consists of 13 residues. The V gene lost 4 bases and the J gene lost 6 bases, with 15 bases spanning the gap. The germline CDR1 and CDR2 sequences are GTSNPN and SVGIG (reference sequence). Here the CDR3 DNA reads TGTGCCTGGATCGGGAACCCGGGCGCTGAAGCTTTCTTT. This gives the protein CAWIGNPGAEAFF. The entire variable domain, with the rest obtained from reference TRBV30 and TRBJ1-1, is as follows: SQTIHQWPATLVQPVGSPLSLECTVEGTSNPNLYWYRQAAGRGLQLLFYSVGIGQISSEVPQNLSASRPQDRQFILSSKKLLLSDSGFYLCAWIGNPGAEAFFGQGTRLTVV.

The genes are TRBV21-1 and TRBJ2-3; TRBD1, the table's D call, was not compared with the DNA. TRBV21-1 is an annotated pseudogene. This CDR3 region has 18 residues. The CDR3 region is CASSKVVQGRSPTDTQYF. The CDR3 region has the DNA TGTGCCAGCAGCAAAGTGGTCCAGGGAAGGTCCCCCACAGATACGCAGTATTTT.

This clonotype was detected a few times. The chain combines TRBV4-1 with TRBJ1-5; D ambiguous. Trimming left V 3 bases short and J 2 bases short, with 11 bases between. Germline V gene data show CDR1 as MGHRA and CDR2 as YSYEKL. This CDR3 has 15 amino acids. The CDR3 region has the DNA TGCGCCAGCAGCCAGATAACCGGTCGCAATCAGCCCCAGCATTTT. Protein product: CASSQITGRNQPQHF.

V usage is TRBV6-5 and J usage is TRBJ2-1; D tentatively reads TRBD1 or TRBD2 (7 bases each). The germline gives CDR1 MNHEY, CDR2 SVGAGI. The CDR3 contains 15 residues. V lost 6 bases to trimming and J lost 8 bases, with 20 bases between them. The CDR3 DNA reads TGTGCCAGCAGAAAGGGAGGGGGCGCCTGGGATGAGCAGTTCTTC. Residues: CASRKGGGAWDEQFF.

The chain joins TRBV4-1 to TRBJ2-1, with D perhaps TRBD2 (6 bases). The last part of the DNA fits TRBJ2-7 better; the J call may be wrong. CDR3 length equals 17 residues. The germline gives CDR1 MGHRA, CDR2 YSYEKL. CDR3 loop: CASSQYLATSSYNEQYF. The CDR3 nucleotides read TGCGCCAGCAGCCAATATCTAGCGACCAGCTCCTACAATGAGCAGTACTTC.

The CDR3 region is CASSWTGTGAANEQYF. For the CDR3, the DNA is TGCGCCAGCAGCTGGACCGGGACAGGGGCAGCCAACGAGCAGTACTTC. J is TRBJ2-7 and V is TRBV5-1; 10 bases align to TRBD1. CDR3 length equals 16 residues. The V gene end was trimmed by 3 bases and the J gene end by 5 bases; junction bases not matched to a gene: 11. Germline CDR1 is SGHRS and CDR2 is YFSETQ.